These 6 T cell receptor beta chains came from one sample sequenced in a study of T cell repertoires in cytomegalovirus infection (dated by TCRdb to about 2019). The instrument given in TCRdb is Illumina HiSeq 1500. TCRdb reworked the public reads: Q25 trimming with fastp, MiXCR clone assembly, productive beta chains retained. Duplicate CDR3 protein sequences are folded into a single record with the most common DNA and genes. The sample includes fewer than 700,000 distinct CDR3 sequences, with approximately 25% observed a single time. 6.5% to 10% of the sample lies in the top ten. Sequencing was done on a sample of CD8+ T cells from PBMCs. The receptors were sampled from a human donor in good health (CMV status not recorded). Some clones in this sample may be carry-over from other donors' samples.

In this sample, this clonotype turned up a few times. The rearrangement uses TRBV14 and TRBJ2-1, with D maybe TRBD1 (5 bases). The CDR3 is 13 residues long. CDR1 SGHDN and CDR2 FVKESK come from the germline V gene. Trimming cost V 0 bases and J 6 bases, with 6 bases left between them. CDR3 coding DNA: TGTGCCAGCAGCCAAGAAGGGGTCAATGAGCAGTTCTTC. Translation gives CASSQEGVNEQFF.

Concerning this clonotype: A much bigger clone sits one base away, suggesting this may be a read error. CDR3 in amino acids: CASSLEDQTSDTQYF. The CDR3 coding sequence is TGTGCCAGCAGCTTAGAGGACCAAACCTCAGATACGCAGTATTTT. The genes are TRBV7-2 and TRBJ2-3, with D unclear. CDR3 length equals 15 residues. Trimming cost V 1 base and J 4 bases, with 12 bases left between them. Per germline, CDR1 SGHTA and CDR2 FQGNSA.

This clonotype was seen repeatedly, ten times or more. This chain connects TRBV7-9 to TRBJ1-5, with TRBD1 matching over 8 bases. Germline-derived CDR1 and CDR2 are SEHNR and FQNEAQ (reference sequence). The CDR3 is 15 residues long. The trim removed 4 bases at V and 7 bases at J, leaving 9 bases unmatched. The CDR3 DNA sequence: TGTGCCAGCAGCTCTGACCGCGACAGGGGCCAGCCCCAGCATTTT. This encodes CASSSDRDRGQPQHF.

This clonotype occurred a few times. J is TRBJ2-1 and V is TRBV6-5; possibly TRBD2 for D (6 bases). This CDR3 region has 13 residues. The germline V gene encodes CDR1 MNHEY and CDR2 SVGAGI. V lost 0 bases and J lost 9, with 9 bases in between. CDR3 sequence reads: CASSYSAGFEQFF. CDR3 coding DNA: TGTGCCAGCAGTTACTCGGCGGGATTTGAGCAGTTCTTC.

This clonotype was found a few times. This chain connects TRBV29-1 to TRBJ1-2, with D possibly TRBD1 on 6 matching bases. Trimming removed 5 bases from V and 2 bases from J, with 18 bases in between. CDR1 is SQVTM and CDR2 is ANQGSEA in the germline V gene. The CDR3 is 15 residues long. The CDR3 loop is CSVFSHGTQNYGYTF. The CDR3 nucleotides read TGCAGCGTTTTTTCACACGGGACACAGAACTATGGCTACACCTTC.

This clonotype was picked up a small number of times. This rearrangement joins TRBV19 to TRBJ2-7; no definite D call. The ends were cut back, 1 base at V and 2 bases at J, with 9 bases in the middle. The CDR3 length is 14 residues. The V gene's germline CDR1 is LNHDA and CDR2 SQIVND (reference sequence). DNA for the CDR3: TGTGCCAGTAGTATAGCCGGCAGTACCTACGAGCAGTACTTC. It encodes CASSIAGSTYEQYF.